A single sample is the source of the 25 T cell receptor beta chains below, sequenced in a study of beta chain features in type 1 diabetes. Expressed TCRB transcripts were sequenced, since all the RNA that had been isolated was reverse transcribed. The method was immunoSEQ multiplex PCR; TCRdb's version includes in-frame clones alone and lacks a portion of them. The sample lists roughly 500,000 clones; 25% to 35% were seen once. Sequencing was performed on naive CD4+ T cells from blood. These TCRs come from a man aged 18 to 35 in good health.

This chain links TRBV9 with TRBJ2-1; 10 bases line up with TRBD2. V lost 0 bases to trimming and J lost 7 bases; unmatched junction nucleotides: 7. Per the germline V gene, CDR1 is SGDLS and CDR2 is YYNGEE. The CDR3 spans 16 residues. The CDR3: CASSVVRTSGRNEQFF. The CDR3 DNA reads TGTGCCAGCAGCGTAGTTCGGACTAGCGGTCGAAATGAGCAGTTCTTC.

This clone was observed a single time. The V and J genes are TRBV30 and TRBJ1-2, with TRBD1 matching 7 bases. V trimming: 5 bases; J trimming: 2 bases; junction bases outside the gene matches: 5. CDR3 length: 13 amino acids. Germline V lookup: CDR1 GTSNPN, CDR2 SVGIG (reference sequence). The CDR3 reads CAWDIGGNYGYTF. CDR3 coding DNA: TGTGCCTGGGATATAGGGGGCAACTATGGCTACACCTTC.

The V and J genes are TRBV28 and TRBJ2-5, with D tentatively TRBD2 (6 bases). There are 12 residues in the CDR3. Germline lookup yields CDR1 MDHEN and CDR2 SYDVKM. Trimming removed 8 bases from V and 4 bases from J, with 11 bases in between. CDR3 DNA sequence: TGTGCCAGCGCGTCGCGGGGAGAGACCCAGTACTTC. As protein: CASASRGETQYF.

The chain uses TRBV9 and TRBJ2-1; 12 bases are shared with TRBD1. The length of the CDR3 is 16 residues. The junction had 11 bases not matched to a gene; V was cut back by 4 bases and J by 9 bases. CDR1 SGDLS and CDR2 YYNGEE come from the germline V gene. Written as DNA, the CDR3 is TGTGCCAGCAGCTTACCCGGGACAGGGGGCGCGGTTGAGCAGTTCTTC. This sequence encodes CASSLPGTGGAVEQFF.

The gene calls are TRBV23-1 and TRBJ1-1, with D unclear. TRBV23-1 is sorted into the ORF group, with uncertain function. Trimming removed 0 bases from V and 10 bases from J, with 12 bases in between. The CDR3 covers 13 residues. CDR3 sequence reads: CASSQSDGVGAFF. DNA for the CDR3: TGCGCCAGCAGTCAATCCGATGGAGTCGGAGCTTTCTTT.

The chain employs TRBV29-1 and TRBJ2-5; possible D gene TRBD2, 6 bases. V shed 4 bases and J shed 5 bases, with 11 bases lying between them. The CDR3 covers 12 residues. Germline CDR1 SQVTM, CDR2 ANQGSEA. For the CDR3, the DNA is TGCAGCGTTGCCTCTAGCGACGAGACCCAGTACTTC. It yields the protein CSVASSDETQYF.

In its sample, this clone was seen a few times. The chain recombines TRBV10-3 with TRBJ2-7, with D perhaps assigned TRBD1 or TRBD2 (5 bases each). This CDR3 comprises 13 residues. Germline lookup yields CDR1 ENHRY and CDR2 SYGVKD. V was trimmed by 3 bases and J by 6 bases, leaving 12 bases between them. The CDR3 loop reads CAISDPRGGEQYF. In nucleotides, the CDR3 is TGTGCCATCAGTGACCCGAGGGGTGGCGAGCAGTACTTC.

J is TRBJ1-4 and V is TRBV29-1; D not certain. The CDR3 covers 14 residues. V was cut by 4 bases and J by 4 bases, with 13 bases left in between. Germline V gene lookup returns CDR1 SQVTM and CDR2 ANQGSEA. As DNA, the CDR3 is TGCAGCGTTGGGGCGAGACGGGATAATGAAAAACTGTTTTTT. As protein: CSVGARRDNEKLFF.

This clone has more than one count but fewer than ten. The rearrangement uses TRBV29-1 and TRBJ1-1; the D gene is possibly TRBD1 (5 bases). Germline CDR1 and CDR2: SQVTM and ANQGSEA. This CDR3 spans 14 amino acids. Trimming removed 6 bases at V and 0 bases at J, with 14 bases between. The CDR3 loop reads CSVAFGTVNTEAFF. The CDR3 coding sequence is TGCAGCGTCGCCTTTGGGACGGTGAACACTGAAGCTTTCTTT.

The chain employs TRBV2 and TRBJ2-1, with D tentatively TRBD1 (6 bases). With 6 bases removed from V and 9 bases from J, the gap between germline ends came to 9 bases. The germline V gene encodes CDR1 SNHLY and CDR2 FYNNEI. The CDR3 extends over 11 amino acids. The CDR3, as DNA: TGTGCCAGCAGGCTAGGGGGTGAGCAGTTCTTC. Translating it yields CASRLGGEQFF.

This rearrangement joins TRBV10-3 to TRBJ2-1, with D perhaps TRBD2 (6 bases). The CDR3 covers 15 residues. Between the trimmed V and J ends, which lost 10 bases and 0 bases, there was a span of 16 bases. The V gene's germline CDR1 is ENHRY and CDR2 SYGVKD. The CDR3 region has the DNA TGTGCCACCTGGGCGGGACCCAGCTCCTACAATGAGCAGTTCTTC. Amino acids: CATWAGPSSYNEQFF.

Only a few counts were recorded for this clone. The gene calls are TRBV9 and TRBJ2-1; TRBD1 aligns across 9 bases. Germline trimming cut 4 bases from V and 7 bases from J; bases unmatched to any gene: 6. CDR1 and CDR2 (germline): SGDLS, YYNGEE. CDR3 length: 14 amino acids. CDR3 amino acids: CASSPGQGGNEQFF. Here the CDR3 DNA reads TGTGCCAGCAGCCCGGGACAGGGAGGGAATGAGCAGTTCTTC.

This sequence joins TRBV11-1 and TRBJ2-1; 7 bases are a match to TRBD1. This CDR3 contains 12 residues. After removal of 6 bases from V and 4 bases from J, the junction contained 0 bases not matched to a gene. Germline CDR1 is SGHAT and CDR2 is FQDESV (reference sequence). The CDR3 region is CASRQGYNEQFF. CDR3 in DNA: TGTGCCAGCAGACAGGGGTACAATGAGCAGTTCTTC.

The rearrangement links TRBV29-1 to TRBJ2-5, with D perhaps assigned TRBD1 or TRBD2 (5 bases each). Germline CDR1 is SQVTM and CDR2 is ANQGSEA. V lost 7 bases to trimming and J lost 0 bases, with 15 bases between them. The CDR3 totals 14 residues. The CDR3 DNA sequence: TGCAGCGCTACGAGGGGTACCTACCAAGAGACCCAGTACTTC. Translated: CSATRGTYQETQYF.

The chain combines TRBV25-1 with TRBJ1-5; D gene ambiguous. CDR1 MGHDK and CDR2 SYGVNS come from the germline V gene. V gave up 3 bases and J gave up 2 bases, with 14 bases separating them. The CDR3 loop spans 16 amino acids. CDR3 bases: TGTGCCAGCAGTGAGACCGGGAAGGCGGGCAATCAGCCCCAGCATTTT. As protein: CASSETGKAGNQPQHF.

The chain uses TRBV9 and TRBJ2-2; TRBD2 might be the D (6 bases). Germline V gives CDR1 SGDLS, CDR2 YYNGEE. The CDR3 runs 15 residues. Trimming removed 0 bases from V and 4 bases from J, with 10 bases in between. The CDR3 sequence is CASSVVSGGTGELFF. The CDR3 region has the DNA TGTGCCAGCAGCGTAGTTTCCGGGGGCACCGGGGAGCTGTTTTTT.

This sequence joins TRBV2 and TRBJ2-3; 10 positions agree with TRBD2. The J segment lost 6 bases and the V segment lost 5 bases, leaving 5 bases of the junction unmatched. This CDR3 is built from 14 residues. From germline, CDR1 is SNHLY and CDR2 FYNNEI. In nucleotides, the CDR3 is TGTGCCAGCAGTAGCGGGAGGGGTTCGGATACGCAGTATTTT. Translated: CASSSGRGSDTQYF. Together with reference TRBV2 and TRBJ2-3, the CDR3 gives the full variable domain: EPEVTQTPSHQVTQMGQEVILRCVPISNHLYFYWYRQILGQKVEFLVSFYNNEISEKSEIFDDQFSVERPDGSNFTLKIRSTKLEDSAMYFCASSSGRGSDTQYFGPGTRLTVL.

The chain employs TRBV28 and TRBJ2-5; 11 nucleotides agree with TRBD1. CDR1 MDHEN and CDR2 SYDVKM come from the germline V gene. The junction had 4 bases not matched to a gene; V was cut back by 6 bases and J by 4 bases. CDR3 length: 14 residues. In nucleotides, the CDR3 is TGTGCCAGCAGCGCGGACAGGGGGCGAGAGACCCAGTACTTC. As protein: CASSADRGRETQYF.

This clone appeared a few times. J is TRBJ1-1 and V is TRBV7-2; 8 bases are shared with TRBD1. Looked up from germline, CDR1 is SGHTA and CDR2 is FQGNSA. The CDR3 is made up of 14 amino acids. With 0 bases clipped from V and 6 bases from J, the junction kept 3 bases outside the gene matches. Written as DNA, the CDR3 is TGTGCCAGCAGCTTAGCCCCAGGGGGCGCTGAAGCTTTCTTT. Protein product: CASSLAPGGAEAFF. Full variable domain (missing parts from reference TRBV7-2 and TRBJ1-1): GAGVSQSPSNKVTEKGKDVELRCDPISGHTALYWYRQSLGQGLEFLIYFQGNSAPDKSGLPSDRFSAERTGGSVSTLTIQRTQQEDSAVYLCASSLAPGGAEAFFGQGTRLTVV.

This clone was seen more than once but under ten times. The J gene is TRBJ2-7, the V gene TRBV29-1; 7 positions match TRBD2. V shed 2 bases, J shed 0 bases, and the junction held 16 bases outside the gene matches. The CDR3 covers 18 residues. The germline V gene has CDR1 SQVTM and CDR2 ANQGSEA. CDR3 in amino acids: CSVEQHSPSSGGSYEQYF. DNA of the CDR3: TGCAGCGTTGAACAACACTCACCATCTAGCGGAGGCTCCTACGAGCAGTACTTC.

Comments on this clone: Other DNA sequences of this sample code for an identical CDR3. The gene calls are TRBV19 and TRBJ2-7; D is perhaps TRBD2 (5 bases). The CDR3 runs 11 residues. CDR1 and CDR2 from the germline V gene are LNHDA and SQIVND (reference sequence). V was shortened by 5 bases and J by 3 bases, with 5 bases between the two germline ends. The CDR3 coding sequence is TGTGCCAGTAGTCGGGGCTACGAGCAGTACTTC. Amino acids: CASSRGYEQYF.

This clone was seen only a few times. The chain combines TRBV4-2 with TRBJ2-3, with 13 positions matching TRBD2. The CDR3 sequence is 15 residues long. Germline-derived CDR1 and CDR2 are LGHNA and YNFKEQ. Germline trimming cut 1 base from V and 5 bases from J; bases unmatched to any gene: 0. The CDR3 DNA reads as TGTGCCAGCAGCCAAGGACTAGCGGGAGGAGATACGCAGTATTTT. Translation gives CASSQGLAGGDTQYF.

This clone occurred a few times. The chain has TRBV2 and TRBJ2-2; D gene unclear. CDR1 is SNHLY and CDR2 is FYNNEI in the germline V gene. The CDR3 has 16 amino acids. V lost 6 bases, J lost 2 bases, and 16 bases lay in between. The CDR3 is CASRAQLRSNTGELFF. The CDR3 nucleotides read TGTGCCAGCAGGGCCCAACTGAGATCCAACACCGGGGAGCTGTTTTTT.

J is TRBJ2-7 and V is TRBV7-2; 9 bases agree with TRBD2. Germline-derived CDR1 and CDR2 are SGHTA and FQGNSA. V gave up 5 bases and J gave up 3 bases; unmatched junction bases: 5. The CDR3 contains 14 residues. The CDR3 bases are TGTGCCAGCAGCCAGACTAGCGGTCTCTACGAGCAGTACTTC. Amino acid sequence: CASSQTSGLYEQYF.

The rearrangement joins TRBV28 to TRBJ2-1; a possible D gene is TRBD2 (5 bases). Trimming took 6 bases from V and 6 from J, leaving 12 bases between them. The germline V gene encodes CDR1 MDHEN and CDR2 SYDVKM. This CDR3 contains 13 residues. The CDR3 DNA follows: TGTGCCAGCAGCGAAACTAGTCCCAATGAGCAGTTCTTC. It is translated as CASSETSPNEQFF. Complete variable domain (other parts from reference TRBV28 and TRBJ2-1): DVKVTQSSRYLVKRTGEKVFLECVQDMDHENMFWYRQDPGLGLRLIYFSYDVKMKEKGDIPEGYSVSREKKERFSLILESASTNQTSMYLCASSETSPNEQFFGPGTRLTVL.